These 3 T cell receptor beta chains share one sample of origin, sequenced in a study of Ad26.COV2.S vaccination and SARS-CoV-2 variants. Using immunoSEQ multiplex PCR, the repertoire was profiled, and TCRdb retains in-frame clones only, with some absent. This table holds roughly 420,000 clones, approximately 90% found once. Treatment: roughly 20 received Ad26.COV2.S at low or high dose, single or two shots; a few received placebo; per-sample allocation not given. Sampling was done on day 63 after the first vaccine or placebo injection. The sequencing here drew on peripheral blood, taken in a trial of Ad26.COV2.S vaccine versus placebo. The receptor set was obtained from a person between 18 and 65 years old who received the Ad26.COV2.S COVID-19 vaccine or a placebo.

This clone has a single count. This chain uses TRBV19 with TRBJ2-5, with 8 positions matching TRBD1. Germline V gives CDR1 LNHDA, CDR2 SQIVND (reference sequence). CDR3 size: 13 residues. J was trimmed by 5 bases and V by 6 bases; bases with no gene match: 5. The chain's CDR3 is CASRTGVGETQYF. DNA for the CDR3: TGTGCCAGTAGGACAGGGGTGGGGGAGACCCAGTACTTC.

This clone was counted a few times. The CDR3 protein is CSVRGFDEQYF. The CDR3 region has the DNA TGCAGTGTCAGGGGTTTTGACGAGCAGTACTTC. The chain is built from TRBV20-1 and TRBJ2-7; D may be TRBD1 (6 bases). Trimming took 7 bases from V and 5 from J, leaving 12 bases between them. There are 11 residues in the CDR3. CDR1 DFQATT and CDR2 SNEGSKA come from the germline V gene (reference sequence).

This clone occurred once. The genes are TRBV11-2 and TRBJ2-5; tentative D call: TRBD2 (6 bases). Germline loops: CDR1 SGHAT, CDR2 FQNNGV. This CDR3 region has 15 residues. Trimming left V 5 bases short and J 5 bases short, with 18 bases between. The CDR3 loop is CASSPRGGDQETQYF. Written as DNA, the CDR3 is TGTGCCAGCAGCCCTCGAGGCGGGGATCAGGAGACCCAGTACTTC.